The T cell receptor beta chain described here comes from a study of T-cell memory formation after mild COVID-19. Overall study results and limits: Largely, contracting CD4+ clones fell within CM and EM, and contracting CD8+ clones within EMRA.

The CDR3 is 13 amino acids. V lost 5 bases and J lost 7, with 12 bases in between. Germline V gene data show CDR1 as PRHDT and CDR2 as FYEKMQ (reference sequence). Points on this clonotype: Antigen specificity is unknown.

TCRdb reprocessed the 5' RACE reads with MiXCR, giving one entry per CDR3 protein. The data hold 100,000 to 120,000 distinct CDR3 sequences, with 22% observed a single time. This receptor was obtained from a man in his late teens or twenties who had mild COVID-19 (a few samples of this study predate the infection). Cell type and time point are not known. This chain connects TRBV13 to TRBJ2-1, with a weak D call TRBD1 (5 bases). The sequenced sample consisted of PBMCs or a T cell subset sorted from them (not recorded which). The CDR3 region is CASSTEGENEQFF. The DNA for the CDR3 is TGTGCCAGCAGCACCGAAGGGGAAAATGAGCAGTTCTTC. The complete variable domain, with remaining parts taken from reference TRBV13 and TRBJ2-1, reads AAGVIQSPRHLIKEKRETATLKCYPIPRHDTVYWYQQGPGQDPQFLISFYEKMQSDKGSIPDRFSAQQFSDYHSELNMSSLELGDSALYFCASSTEGENEQFFGPGTRLTVL.